Shown below are 20 T cell receptor beta chains from a single sample sequenced in a study of identifying expanded T cells in peripheral blood. The protocol was immunoSEQ multiplex PCR, while the TCRdb copy is restricted to in-frame clones and leaves out a portion. The sample has 97,000 or so clones, approximately 88% seen once. Source material: blood. Receptors were obtained from a person between 18 and 75 years old in good health.

The V gene is TRBV11-2, the J gene TRBJ2-3; 14 bases fit TRBD2. Unmatched junction bases numbered 3, after V lost 5 bases and J lost 2 bases. The CDR3 runs to 16 residues. Germline loops: CDR1 SGHAT, CDR2 FQNNGV. The CDR3 sequence is CASSQTSGRVTDTQYF. CDR3 DNA sequence: TGTGCCAGCAGCCAGACTAGCGGGAGGGTCACAGATACGCAGTATTTT.

The rearrangement links TRBV10-2 to TRBJ2-2; 11 bases are a match to TRBD2. Germline V lookup: CDR1 WSHSY, CDR2 SAAADI. CDR3 size: 15 residues. V shed 7 bases and J 6 bases; nucleotides not matched to a gene: 7. The CDR3 protein is CASTGLAGGAGELFF. Written as DNA, the CDR3 is TGCGCCAGCACTGGACTAGCGGGTGGGGCCGGGGAGCTGTTTTTT.

The V call is TRBV4-3, the J call TRBJ1-2; D is possibly TRBD1 (6 bases). Trimming left V 0 bases short and J 5 bases short, with 16 bases between. The CDR3 is 16 amino acids. CDR1 is LGHNA and CDR2 is YSLEER in the germline V gene. The CDR3 loop reads CASSQDKNRALYGYTF. The CDR3 nucleotides read TGCGCCAGCAGCCAAGATAAGAACAGGGCACTATATGGCTACACCTTC.

The chain recombines TRBV19 with TRBJ1-1; no firm D call. The germline CDR1 and CDR2 sequences are LNHDA and SQIVND (reference sequence). The CDR3 sequence is 12 residues long. The germline V and J ends were trimmed by 3 bases and 5 bases, with 7 bases remaining between them. In nucleotides, the CDR3 is TGTGCCAGTAGTATCGATGGGACTGAAGCTTTCTTT. As protein: CASSIDGTEAFF.

The table lists this clone with a count of one. This chain links TRBV28 with TRBJ1-5; 9 bases align to TRBD1. J was trimmed by 9 bases and V by 7 bases; bases with no gene match: 13. The CDR3 totals 15 residues. Germline-derived CDR1 and CDR2 are MDHEN and SYDVKM. CDR3: CASIPDRGKFRPQHF. CDR3 bases: TGTGCCAGCATCCCGGACAGGGGTAAATTTCGGCCCCAGCATTTT.

The chain combines TRBV9 with TRBJ2-7, with 12 bases that match TRBD2. Germline V gene sequence: CDR1 SGDLS, CDR2 YYNGEE. Losses at the gene ends were 3 bases for V and 5 bases for J; bases not matched to a gene: 12. The CDR3 length is 17 residues. CDR3 nucleotide sequence: TGTGCCAGCAGCGGGGGGACTAGCGGGCACCATGGGAACGAGCAGTACTTC. Translation gives CASSGGTSGHHGNEQYF.

The genes are TRBV6-1 and TRBJ1-5; D uncertain. Germline-derived CDR1 and CDR2 are MNHNS and SASEGT. The CDR3 runs to 14 residues. Trimming took off 7 bases at V and 1 base at J, with 11 bases between the two ends. The CDR3 sequence is CASTVSMSNQPQHF. In DNA form, the CDR3 reads TGTGCCAGCACGGTAAGCATGAGCAATCAGCCCCAGCATTTT.

This chain joins TRBV5-1 and TRBJ1-1, with D perhaps TRBD1 (5 bases). Germline CDR1 SGHRS, CDR2 YFSETQ. The CDR3 has 15 residues. V shed 3 bases and J shed 0 bases, with 12 bases lying between them. CDR3 sequence: CASSSGGVMNTEAFF. As DNA, the CDR3 is TGCGCCAGCAGCTCCGGGGGTGTGATGAACACTGAAGCTTTCTTT.

V is TRBV15 and J is TRBJ2-3; a possible D gene is TRBD2 (6 bases). The CDR3 totals 16 residues. The germline gives CDR1 LNHNV, CDR2 YYDKDF (reference sequence). V lost 4 bases and J 6 bases, leaving 20 bases between the germline ends. The DNA for the CDR3 is TGTGCCACCAGCACGGGACTCAAAGTGAGGTCGGATACGCAGTATTTT. Protein product: CATSTGLKVRSDTQYF.

The chain joins TRBV5-1 to TRBJ2-1, with 13 bases lining up with TRBD2. The J segment lost 9 bases and the V segment lost 1 base, leaving 1 base of the junction unmatched. Per germline, CDR1 SGHRS and CDR2 YFSETQ. The CDR3 is 14 residues long. CDR3 region: CASSLTSGRGEQFF. As DNA, the CDR3 is TGCGCCAGCAGCTTGACTAGCGGGAGGGGTGAGCAGTTCTTC.

Written as DNA, the CDR3 is TGTGCCAGCAGCCAAGTACCAGATACGCAGTATTTT. This encodes CASSQVPDTQYF. The chain carries TRBV4-2 and TRBJ2-3; no firm D call. The CDR3 is 12 amino acids. Per the germline V gene, CDR1 is LGHNA and CDR2 is YNFKEQ. Trimming cost V 1 base and J 4 bases, with 3 bases left between them.

This chain links TRBV6-1 with TRBJ2-5, with D perhaps matching TRBD2 (5 bases). CDR3 length: 15 residues. The ends were cut back, 2 bases at V and 4 bases at J, with 14 bases in the middle. Germline V lookup: CDR1 MNHNS, CDR2 SASEGT. This chain's CDR3 is CASSEMVGDGETQYF. The CDR3 DNA reads TGTGCCAGCAGTGAAATGGTCGGGGATGGAGAGACCCAGTACTTC.

Turning to this clone: Other DNA sequences within the sample encode an identical CDR3. The chain combines TRBV7-3 with TRBJ1-1, with 7 bases identical to TRBD1. Germline V gene lookup returns CDR1 SGHTA and CDR2 FQGTGA. The ends lost 6 bases at V and 5 bases at J; junction bases unmatched: 6. The CDR3 consists of 13 residues. CDR3 nucleotide sequence: TGTGCCAGCAGTCTGGGACAGATAACTGAAGCTTTCTTT. Its translation: CASSLGQITEAFF.

The V and J genes are TRBV7-8 and TRBJ1-1, with TRBD1 matching 8 bases. The ends lost 5 bases at V and 0 bases at J; junction bases unmatched: 8. Per germline, CDR1 SGHVS and CDR2 FQNEAQ. The CDR3 runs 16 residues. The CDR3 loop reads CASSRARTGMNTEAFF. DNA of the CDR3: TGTGCCAGCAGCCGGGCCCGGACAGGGATGAACACTGAAGCTTTCTTT. Filled out from reference TRBV7-8 and TRBJ1-1, the complete variable domain reads GAGVSQSPRYKVAKRGQDVALRCDPISGHVSLFWYQQALGQGPEFLTYFQNEAQLDKSGLPSDRFFAERPEGSVSTLKIQRTQQEDSAVYLCASSRARTGMNTEAFFGQGTRLTVV.

This rearrangement joins TRBV7-9 to TRBJ1-1; TRBD1 aligns across 9 bases. Germline loops: CDR1 SEHNR, CDR2 FQNEAQ (reference sequence). J lost 4 bases, V lost 5 bases, and 5 bases had no gene match. The CDR3 spans 14 residues. DNA for the CDR3: TGTGCCAGCAGCCACAGGGGGCTGGCCACTGAAGCTTTCTTT. Its translation is CASSHRGLATEAFF.

The V and J genes are TRBV13 and TRBJ2-3; D is ambiguous. Germline CDR1 reads PRHDT; CDR2 reads FYEKMQ (reference sequence). V lost 2 bases and J lost 0, with 6 bases in between. CDR3 length: 14 residues. This CDR3 reads CASSLSRSTDTQYF. CDR3 DNA: TGTGCCAGCAGCTTATCCCGGAGCACAGATACGCAGTATTTT. Variable domain in full (rest from reference TRBV13 and TRBJ2-3): AAGVIQSPRHLIKEKRETATLKCYPIPRHDTVYWYQQGPGQDPQFLISFYEKMQSDKGSIPDRFSAQQFSDYHSELNMSSLELGDSALYFCASSLSRSTDTQYFGPGTRLTVL.

This chain connects TRBV30 to TRBJ1-4; 9 nucleotides line up with TRBD1. The CDR3 sequence is 13 residues long. V dropped 7 bases and J dropped 8; count of bases not matched to a gene: 8. Germline CDR1 and CDR2: GTSNPN and SVGIG (reference sequence). Here the CDR3 DNA reads TGTGCCTTCACCGGGACAGGGAGCGAAAAACTGTTTTTT. Translation gives CAFTGTGSEKLFF.

V gene TRBV11-1 combines with J gene TRBJ2-7, with 10 nucleotides matching TRBD1. The trim removed 1 base at V and 4 bases at J, leaving 4 bases unmatched. The CDR3 loop spans 15 amino acids. CDR1 and CDR2 (germline): SGHAT, FQDESV (reference sequence). CDR3 DNA sequence: TGTGCCAGCAGCTTAGAAGACAGGGGGCAGTACGAGCAGTACTTC. It specifies CASSLEDRGQYEQYF.

This CDR3 reads CASSPRGTGVTEAFF. The CDR3 DNA reads as TGTGCCAGCTCACCACGAGGGACAGGGGTCACTGAAGCTTTCTTT. The gene calls are TRBV18 and TRBJ1-1, with 10 bases matching TRBD1. V lost 1 base, J lost 4 bases, and 3 bases stayed unmatched. Germline V gives CDR1 KGHSH, CDR2 LQKENI. The CDR3 runs 15 residues.

The chain has TRBV30 and TRBJ1-3; 9 bases are shared with TRBD1. The CDR3 has 16 residues. CDR1 is GTSNPN and CDR2 is SVGIG in the germline V gene (reference sequence). V was clipped by 3 bases and J by 1 base; unmatched bases: 7. As DNA, the CDR3 is TGTGCCTGGAGGATCCGGGACAGGGAGTCTGGAAACACCATATATTTT. Translating it yields CAWRIRDRESGNTIYF.